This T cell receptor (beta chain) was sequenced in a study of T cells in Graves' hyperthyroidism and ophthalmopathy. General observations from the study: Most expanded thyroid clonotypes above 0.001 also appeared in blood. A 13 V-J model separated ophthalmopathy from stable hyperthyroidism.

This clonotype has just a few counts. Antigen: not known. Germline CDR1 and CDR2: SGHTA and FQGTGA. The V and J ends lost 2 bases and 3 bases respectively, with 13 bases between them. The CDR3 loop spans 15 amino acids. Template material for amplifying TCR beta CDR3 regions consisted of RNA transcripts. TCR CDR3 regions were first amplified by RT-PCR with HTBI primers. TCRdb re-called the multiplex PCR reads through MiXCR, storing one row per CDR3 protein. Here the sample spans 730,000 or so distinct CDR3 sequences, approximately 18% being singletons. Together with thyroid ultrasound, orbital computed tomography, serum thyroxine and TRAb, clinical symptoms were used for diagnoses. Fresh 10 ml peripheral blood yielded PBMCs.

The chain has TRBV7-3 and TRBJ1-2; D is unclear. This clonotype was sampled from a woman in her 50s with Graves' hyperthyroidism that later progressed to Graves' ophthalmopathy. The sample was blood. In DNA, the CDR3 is TGTGCCAGCAGCTTACACCCGGGTTTGGACTATGGCTACACCTTC. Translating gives CASSLHPGLDYGYTF.